This T cell receptor beta chain was sequenced during a study of blood T cell repertoires in COVID-19. This CDR3 is built from 14 residues. Germline V gene data show CDR1 as SGDLS and CDR2 as YYNGEE. V was trimmed by 2 bases and J by 4 bases, leaving 12 bases between them. Repertoires were generated with immunoSEQ multiplex PCR, while TCRdb's copy carries only in-frame clones and drops some. The sample includes 290,000 or so clones, 90% of them seen just once. The sequence was obtained from a woman aged 18-29 years with acute COVID-19. The chain has TRBV9 and TRBJ1-2, with D maybe TRBD1 (6 bases). Sequences were obtained from PBMCs or T cells enriched from blood (not recorded which). The CDR3 region is CASSVARGGYGYTF. In DNA, the CDR3 is TGTGCCAGCAGCGTGGCAAGGGGGGGCTATGGCTACACCTTC.